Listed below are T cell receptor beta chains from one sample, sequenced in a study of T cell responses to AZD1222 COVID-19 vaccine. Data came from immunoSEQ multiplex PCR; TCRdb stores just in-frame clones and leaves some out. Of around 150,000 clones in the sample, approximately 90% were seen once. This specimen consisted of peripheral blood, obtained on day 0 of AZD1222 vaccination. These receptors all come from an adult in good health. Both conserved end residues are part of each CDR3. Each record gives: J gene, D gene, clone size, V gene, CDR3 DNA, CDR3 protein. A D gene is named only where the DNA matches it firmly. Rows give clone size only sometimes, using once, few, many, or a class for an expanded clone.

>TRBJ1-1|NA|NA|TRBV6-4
TGTGCCAGCAGTAGAGGGGATAGGTCTGAAGCTTTCTTT
CASSRGDRSEAFF
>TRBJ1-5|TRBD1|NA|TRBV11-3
TGTGCCAGCAGGACCTCTTCTCCGGGACAGGGGTATCAGCCCCAGCATTTT
CASRTSSPGQGYQPQHF
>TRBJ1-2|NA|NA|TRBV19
TGTGCCAGTAGTATGTCGTCCCGGGGCTACACCTTC
CASSMSSRGYTF
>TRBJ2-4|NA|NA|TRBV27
TGTGCCAGCAGTTCGACAGGCGTTACCAAAAACATTCAGTACTTC
CASSSTGVTKNIQYF
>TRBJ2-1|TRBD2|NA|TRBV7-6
TGTGCCAGCAGCTTAGCCGGGACTAGCGTTTACAATGAGCAGTTCTTC
CASSLAGTSVYNEQFF
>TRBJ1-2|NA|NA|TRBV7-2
TGTGCCAGCAGCCTCGTAGGGGTCGGCTACACCTTC
CASSLVGVGYTF
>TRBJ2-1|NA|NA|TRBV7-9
TGTGCCAGCAGCTTAGTCCTAGGTGCCTACAATGAGCAGTTCTTC
CASSLVLGAYNEQFF
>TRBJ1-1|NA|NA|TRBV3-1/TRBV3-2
TGTGCCAGCAGCCAAGGAGGACGTAACACTGAAGCTTTCTTT
CASSQGGRNTEAFF
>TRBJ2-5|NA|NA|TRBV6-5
TGTGCCAGCAGTCCGCGGGGCCTCCAAGAGACCCAGTACTTC
CASSPRGLQETQYF
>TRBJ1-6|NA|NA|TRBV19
TGTGCCAGTAGCGGCAGGGCCTTCAGCTCCTATAATTCACCCCTCCACTTT
CASSGRAFSSYNSPLHF
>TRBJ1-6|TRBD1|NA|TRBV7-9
TGTGCCAGCTCTTGGGGGACAGGGCGTAATTCACCCCTCCACTTT
CASSWGTGRNSPLHF
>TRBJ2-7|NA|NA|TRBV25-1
TGTGCCAGCTCGGGAGAGGGTTACACCCAGTACTTC
CASSGEGYTQYF
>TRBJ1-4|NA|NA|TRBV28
TGTGCCAGCAGTGGCCCCGCCGGCCCAACTAATGAAAAACTGTTTTTT
CASSGPAGPTNEKLFF
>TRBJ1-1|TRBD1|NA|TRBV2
TGTGCCATCGGACAGGGGACGAACACTGAAGCTTTCTTT
CAIGQGTNTEAFF
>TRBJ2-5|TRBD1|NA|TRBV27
TGTGCCAGCGGTACTAGGGGGCGAGAGACCCAGTACTTC
CASGTRGRETQYF
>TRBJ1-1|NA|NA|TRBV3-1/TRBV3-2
TGTGCCAGCAGCCATGCTCCCTCGACTGAAGCTTTCTTT
CASSHAPSTEAFF
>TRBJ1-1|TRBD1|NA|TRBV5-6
TGTGCCAGCAGCTTGCTTACAGGGGCGATGAAAACTGAAGCTTTCTTT
CASSLLTGAMKTEAFF
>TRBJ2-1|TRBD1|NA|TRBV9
TGTGCCAGCAGCCCGCAGGGGGCCTGGCTGGATGAGCAGTTCTTC
CASSPQGAWLDEQFF
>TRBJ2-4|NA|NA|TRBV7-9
TGTGCCAGCAGCTTGCTCTCAGACATTCAGTACTTC
CASSLLSDIQYF
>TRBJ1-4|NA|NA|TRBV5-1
TGCGCCAGCAGCTTGGACCCAGGAGGGGGTGAAAAACTGTTTTTT
CASSLDPGGGEKLFF
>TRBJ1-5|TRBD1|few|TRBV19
TGTGCCAGTAGCTCTAGAGGCCAACAGGGGTCAAATCAGCCCCAGCATTTT
CASSSRGQQGSNQPQHF